This entry lists 29 T cell receptor beta chains sequenced from one sample in a study of patients and donors after allogeneic stem cell transplantation. TCRdb re-called the RT-PCR reads through MiXCR, storing one row per CDR3 protein. Found here are about 57,000 distinct CDR3 sequences, about an eighth of them singletons; the top ten hold around a third. Sample: blood, either unsorted or a sorted T cell fraction (not recorded which). These TCRs come from a human donor who was either an allogeneic HSCT recipient or a stem cell or donor lymphocyte infusion donor (not recorded which). It is not recorded whose cells these are; they may come from a transplant donor.

This clonotype was counted a few times. The chain is built from TRBV5-8 and TRBJ2-2; tentative D call: TRBD2 (5 bases). Germline V gene sequence: CDR1 SGHTS, CDR2 YDEGEE. CDR3 size: 15 residues. Trimming stripped 2 bases from V and 0 bases from J, with 8 bases between. The CDR3 DNA reads TGTGCCAGCAGCTTAGAGGGTTCGAACACCGGGGAGCTGTTTTTT. This translates into CASSLEGSNTGELFF.

This chain connects TRBV12-3 or TRBV12-4 to TRBJ2-1, with D possibly TRBD1 on 7 matching bases. CDR3 length equals 19 residues. Trimming removed 3 bases at V and 0 bases at J, with 21 bases between. The CDR3 DNA is TGTGCCAGCAGTTTTTCCCCGACAGGGACTGGGAGCTCCTACAATGAGCAGTTCTTC. Protein product: CASSFSPTGTGSSYNEQFF.

This clonotype was detected ten times or more. The V and J genes are TRBV18 and TRBJ1-5, with D maybe TRBD1 (6 bases). The CDR3 extends over 16 amino acids. Germline V CDR1 and CDR2: KGHSH, LQKENI. Trimming took off 0 bases at V and 6 bases at J, with 15 bases between the two ends. The CDR3 region has the DNA TGTGCCAGCTCACCACCGGCCGGGACATACGCTCAGCCCCAGCATTTT. As protein: CASSPPAGTYAQPQHF.

This clonotype was seen repeatedly, ten times or more. The genes are TRBV5-1 and TRBJ1-5, with D unclear. V was pared by 1 base and J by 5 bases, with 13 bases between. CDR1 SGHRS and CDR2 YFSETQ come from the germline V gene. CDR3 length equals 15 residues. The CDR3: CASSLHGTDDQPQHF. CDR3 in DNA: TGCGCCAGCAGCTTGCACGGCACAGATGATCAGCCCCAGCATTTT.

There are many counts of this clonotype. This chain uses TRBV7-9 with TRBJ1-2; D not resolved. Trimming removed 2 bases at V and 3 bases at J, with 10 bases between. Germline loops: CDR1 SEHNR, CDR2 FQNEAQ (reference sequence). The CDR3 has 14 residues. In DNA, the CDR3 is TGTGCCAGCAGCTTAAGGGAGCCGGACTATGGCTACACCTTC. Protein product: CASSLREPDYGYTF.

This clonotype was detected only a few times. The gene calls are TRBV5-4 and TRBJ2-3; TRBD2 aligns across 7 bases. V was pared by 1 base and J by 13 bases, with 12 bases of the junction left unmatched. Looked up from germline, CDR1 is SGHNT and CDR2 is YYREEE (reference sequence). The CDR3 has 14 amino acids. The CDR3 sequence: CASSLSASSGPEYF. CDR3 DNA sequence: TGTGCCAGCAGCTTGAGCGCTTCTAGCGGCCCCGAGTATTTT.

The chain uses TRBV6-6 and TRBJ2-5; D ambiguous. The CDR3 runs 13 residues. Germline-derived CDR1 and CDR2 are MNHNY and SVGAGI (reference sequence). Trimming stripped 5 bases from V and 1 base from J, with 8 bases between. The CDR3 spells CASSQRTQETQYF. The CDR3 DNA reads TGTGCCAGCAGTCAGCGAACCCAAGAGACCCAGTACTTC.

The V gene is TRBV25-1, the J gene TRBJ1-1; a weak D match, TRBD1 (5 bases). This CDR3 comprises 14 residues. CDR1 is MGHDK and CDR2 is SYGVNS in the germline V gene. Deletions cut 4 bases from V and 4 bases from J, with 13 bases between. In DNA form, the CDR3 reads TGTGCCAGCAGTGTTGGGGGAAAAGGCACTGAAGCTTTCTTT. Translation gives CASSVGGKGTEAFF.

This clonotype has only a few counts. The J gene is TRBJ1-1, the V gene TRBV24-1; perhaps TRBD1 as D (5 bases). Germline V gene lookup returns CDR1 KGHDR and CDR2 SFDVKD. This CDR3 comprises 14 residues. V was pared by 9 bases and J by 3 bases, with 16 bases between. The CDR3 protein is CATRGRGVDTEAFF. In DNA form, the CDR3 reads TGTGCCACCCGGGGACGGGGGGTGGACACTGAAGCTTTCTTT.

This clonotype was seen many times. The V call is TRBV10-3, the J call TRBJ2-1, with D possibly TRBD2 on 6 matching bases. The CDR3 sequence is 16 residues long. V lost 3 bases and J 10 bases, leaving 22 bases between the germline ends. CDR1 and CDR2 (germline): ENHRY, SYGVKD. The CDR3 coding sequence is TGTGCCATCAGTGACCGAACTAGCAAGGTTTCAAAAGAGCAGTTCTTC. Amino acids: CAISDRTSKVSKEQFF.

The chain employs TRBV12-3 or TRBV12-4 and TRBJ2-3, with D hard to call. Trimming cost V 2 bases and J 4 bases, with 4 bases left between them. The CDR3 extends over 12 amino acids. This CDR3 reads CASSLRADTQYF. As DNA, the CDR3 is TGTGCCAGCAGTTTACGTGCAGATACGCAGTATTTT.

About this clonotype itself: This may stem from a read error, because a much larger clone lies one nucleotide away. V gene TRBV2 combines with J gene TRBJ1-1; weak D call: TRBD1 (6 bases). Germline assignment: CDR1 SNHLY and CDR2 FYNNEI. CDR3 size: 14 residues. DNA of the CDR3: TGTGCCAGCAGTGCTCAGGGTCGGGACACTGAAGCTTACTTT. Residues: CASSAQGRDTEAYF.

This clonotype was seen only a few times. The chain uses TRBV29-1 and TRBJ1-2; the D is unclear. Germline V gives CDR1 SQVTM, CDR2 ANQGSEA. The CDR3 is made up of 16 amino acids. Trimming took 1 base from V and 4 from J, leaving 19 bases between them. In DNA form, the CDR3 reads TGCAGCGTTGAAGGTGCGGGCGGGAATTATCTCTATGGCTACACCTTC. It is translated as CSVEGAGGNYLYGYTF. The full variable domain, in which reference TRBV29-1 and TRBJ1-2 provide the parts outside the CDR3, is SAVISQKPSRDICQRGTSLTIQCQVDSQVTMMFWYRQQPGQSLTLIATANQGSEATYESGFVIDKFPISRPNLTFSTLTVSNMSPEDSSIYLCSVEGAGGNYLYGYTFGSGTRLTVV.

At least ten counts were recorded for this clonotype. The chain is built from TRBV25-1 and TRBJ1-2; the match to TRBD1 covers 7 bases. The germline CDR1 and CDR2 sequences are MGHDK and SYGVNS. The V segment lost 3 bases and the J segment 4 bases; nucleotides outside the gene matches: 2. CDR3 length equals 13 residues. The CDR3 sequence is CASSDWDSYGYTF. DNA for the CDR3: TGTGCCAGCAGTGATTGGGACAGCTATGGCTACACCTTC.

This clonotype was counted ten times or more. This chain links TRBV20-1 with TRBJ1-4; 7 nucleotides align to TRBD1. V lost 4 bases, J lost 7 bases, and 9 bases stayed unmatched. Looked up from germline, CDR1 is DFQATT and CDR2 is SNEGSKA (reference sequence). This CDR3 has 14 amino acids. The DNA of the CDR3 is TGCAGTGCTACTGAACAGGGGAGGTTTGAAAAACTGTTTTTT. Its protein product is CSATEQGRFEKLFF.

This clonotype was detected only a few times. The chain employs TRBV5-1 and TRBJ2-1; D is perhaps TRBD1 (6 bases). Germline V lookup: CDR1 SGHRS, CDR2 YFSETQ. This CDR3 has 15 residues. Trimming stripped 2 bases from V and 7 bases from J, with 16 bases between. The CDR3 DNA follows: TGCGCCAGCAGCTTAGAGTCACAGGGCCTAAATGAGCAGTTCTTC. As protein: CASSLESQGLNEQFF. The entire variable domain, with the rest obtained from reference TRBV5-1 and TRBJ2-1, is as follows: KAGVTQTPRYLIKTRGQQVTLSCSPISGHRSVSWYQQTPGQGLQFLFEYFSETQRNKGNFPGRFSGRQFSNSRSEMNVSTLELGDSALYLCASSLESQGLNEQFFGPGTRLTVL.

This clonotype was found many times. This chain uses TRBV2 with TRBJ1-5, with a weak D call TRBD1 (6 bases). Germline-derived CDR1 and CDR2 are SNHLY and FYNNEI. The CDR3 sequence is 12 residues long. V gave up 5 bases and J gave up 11 bases, with 13 bases separating them. DNA of the CDR3: TGTGCCAGCAGTCTACAGGGTGTGACCCAGCATTTT. Its protein is CASSLQGVTQHF.

Ten or more counts support this clonotype. The chain couples TRBV5-1 to TRBJ1-1; 7 positions match TRBD1. The V and J ends lost 0 bases and 5 bases, in that order; junction bases with no gene match: 7. CDR3 length: 15 amino acids. Germline CDR1 SGHRS, CDR2 YFSETQ. CDR3 loop: CASSLGRQGRTEAFF. CDR3 sequence (DNA): TGCGCCAGCAGCTTGGGGCGACAGGGAAGGACTGAAGCTTTCTTT.

This clonotype has ten or more counts. The V gene is TRBV7-9, the J gene TRBJ2-7, with 7 bases matching TRBD1. With 5 bases clipped from V and 2 bases from J, the junction kept 3 bases outside the gene matches. The germline V gene encodes CDR1 SEHNR and CDR2 FQNEAQ (reference sequence). CDR3 length: 13 residues. CDR3 sequence reads: CASSPGQTYEQYF. DNA for the CDR3: TGTGCCAGCAGCCCGGGACAGACCTACGAGCAGTACTTC.

This clonotype was seen repeatedly, ten times or more. V gene TRBV12-3 or TRBV12-4 combines with J gene TRBJ2-3; D not certain. The CDR3 is made up of 11 amino acids. Between the trimmed V and J ends, which lost 2 bases and 5 bases, there was a span of 2 bases. The CDR3 loop reads CASSLKDTQYF. For the CDR3, the DNA is TGTGCCAGCAGTTTAAAAGATACGCAGTATTTT.

This clonotype has a handful of counts. This chain joins TRBV27 and TRBJ2-1, with D unclear. Germline V lookup: CDR1 MNHEY, CDR2 SMNVEV (reference sequence). This CDR3 is 14 amino acids long. V lost 1 base, J lost 7 bases, and 11 bases lay in between. CDR3 residues: CASSLWSGPNEQFF. CDR3 nucleotides: TGTGCCAGCAGTTTATGGTCCGGCCCTAATGAGCAGTTCTTC.

In this sample, this clonotype turned up many times. The chain links TRBV12-3 or TRBV12-4 to TRBJ2-7; TRBD2 matches at 12 bases. The CDR3 spans 15 residues. The J segment lost 4 bases and the V segment lost 5 bases, leaving 6 bases of the junction unmatched. For the CDR3, the DNA is TGTGCCAGCAGTCGCCGGACTAGCGGGATTTACGAGCAGTACTTC. The encoded protein is CASSRRTSGIYEQYF.

This chain uses TRBV20-1 with TRBJ1-2; 7 positions agree with TRBD1. Per the germline V gene, CDR1 is DFQATT and CDR2 is SNEGSKA (reference sequence). With V trimmed by 2 bases and J by 4 bases, 4 bases remained unmatched. This CDR3 has 13 amino acids. The CDR3, as DNA: TGCAGTGCTAGATCGGGACAGACCTATGGCTACACCTTC. Amino acid sequence: CSARSGQTYGYTF.

V is TRBV6-5 and J is TRBJ2-2; 10 bases match TRBD1. This CDR3 is built from 15 residues. V lost 5 bases, J lost 4 bases, and 4 bases stayed unmatched. Germline loops: CDR1 MNHEY, CDR2 SVGAGI. The CDR3 here is CASSPGTGATGELFF. CDR3 nucleotide sequence: TGTGCCAGCAGTCCCGGGACAGGGGCCACCGGGGAGCTGTTTTTT.

CDR3 amino acids: CASSPVEQINYGYTF. CDR3 nucleotides: TGTGCCAGCAGTCCAGTGGAACAGATTAACTATGGCTACACCTTC. The chain couples TRBV27 to TRBJ1-2, with D uncertain. The length of the CDR3 is 15 residues. Between the trimmed V and J ends, which lost 5 bases and 1 base, there was a span of 14 bases. The germline gives CDR1 MNHEY, CDR2 SMNVEV (reference sequence).

The chain has TRBV29-1 and TRBJ2-7; D tentatively fits TRBD1 or TRBD2 (5 bases each). CDR3 size: 14 residues. Trimming stripped 6 bases from V and 6 bases from J, with 21 bases between. Germline CDR1 reads SQVTM; CDR2 reads ANQGSEA. The CDR3 region has the DNA TGCAGCGTCGCTAACCGGGACGACCTCGGCGAGCAGTACTTC. It translates to CSVANRDDLGEQYF.

This chain connects TRBV20-1 to TRBJ1-1; 10 bases agree with TRBD1. CDR1 is DFQATT and CDR2 is SNEGSKA in the germline V gene (reference sequence). Trimming removed 5 bases from V and 0 bases from J; junction bases left unmatched: 27. The CDR3 is made up of 22 amino acids. The CDR3 DNA follows: TGCAGTGCTCCACCCGGGACAGGGGCCGGAATCATTTCGTATTCCATGAACACTGAAGCTTTCTTT. Translating gives CSAPPGTGAGIISYSMNTEAFF.

This clonotype was observed at least ten times. The chain has TRBV20-1 and TRBJ1-5; D ambiguous. The CDR3 extends over 12 amino acids. Germline loops: CDR1 DFQATT, CDR2 SNEGSKA (reference sequence). Trimming took 4 bases from V and 1 from J, leaving 5 bases between them. In nucleotides, the CDR3 is TGCAGTGCTAAAGACAGCAATCAGCCCCAGCATTTT. Its translation: CSAKDSNQPQHF.

The chain couples TRBV7-9 to TRBJ2-7; 12 bases are a match to TRBD2. The CDR3 consists of 17 residues. Trimming took 1 base from V and 1 from J; bases not matched to a gene: 5. The germline V gene encodes CDR1 SEHNR and CDR2 FQNEAQ (reference sequence). As DNA, the CDR3 is TGTGCCAGCAGCTTAGACCTGACTAGCGGGAGATCCTACGAGCAGTACTTC. Amino acid sequence: CASSLDLTSGRSYEQYF. Filled out from reference TRBV7-9 and TRBJ2-7, the complete variable domain reads DTGVSQNPRHKITKRGQNVTFRCDPISEHNRLYWYRQTLGQGPEFLTYFQNEAQLEKSRLLSDRFSAERPKGSFSTLEIQRTEQGDSAMYLCASSLDLTSGRSYEQYFGPGTRLTVT.